Below, 11 T cell receptor beta chains from the same sample are listed, as sequenced in a study of blood T cell repertoires in COVID-19. The protocol was immunoSEQ multiplex PCR, while the TCRdb copy is restricted to in-frame clones and leaves out a portion. In the table there are under 250,000 clones, around 85% of which are singletons. The sequenced material came from peripheral blood. These TCRs come from a woman aged 70-85 years with COVID-19, enrolled during active disease.

This clone occurred once. The genes are TRBV5-1 and TRBJ2-1; TRBD2 matches 8 bases. Germline V gives CDR1 SGHRS, CDR2 YFSETQ. V shed 2 bases, J shed 7 bases, and the junction held 5 bases outside the gene matches. CDR3 length equals 14 residues. The DNA of the CDR3 is TGCGCCAGCAGCTTAGAACTAGCGGAGAATGAGCAGTTCTTC. Encoded protein: CASSLELAENEQFF.

The CDR3 bases are TGTGCCACCGTGCGGGGGGGGAGTGGCTCCTACGAGCAGTACTTC. The encoded protein is CATVRGGSGSYEQYF. The chain carries TRBV28 and TRBJ2-7, with TRBD2 matching 9 bases. Per the germline V gene, CDR1 is MDHEN and CDR2 is SYDVKM. V trimming: 10 bases; J trimming: 0 bases; junction bases outside the gene matches: 10. CDR3 length: 15 residues. The full variable domain, its missing parts supplied by reference TRBV28 and TRBJ2-7, is DVKVTQSSRYLVKRTGEKVFLECVQDMDHENMFWYRQDPGLGLRLIYFSYDVKMKEKGDIPEGYSVSREKKERFSLILESASTNQTSMYLCATVRGGSGSYEQYFGPGTRLTVT.

The V and J genes are TRBV15 and TRBJ2-7, with D tentatively TRBD1 (5 bases). The CDR3 is made up of 14 amino acids. Per germline, CDR1 LNHNV and CDR2 YYDKDF (reference sequence). V was pared by 0 bases and J by 3 bases, with 9 bases between. Written as DNA, the CDR3 is TGTGCCACCAGCAGAGATCCAGGGTTCTACGAGCAGTACTTC. This codes for CATSRDPGFYEQYF.

The rearrangement links TRBV5-4 to TRBJ1-5; D not resolved. Between the trimmed V and J ends, which lost 0 bases and 0 bases, there was a span of 10 bases. The CDR3 is 16 amino acids. Germline CDR1 reads SGHNT; CDR2 reads YYREEE (reference sequence). CDR3 sequence: CASSLGGMGSNQPQHF. The DNA of the CDR3 is TGTGCCAGCAGCTTGGGAGGGATGGGTAGCAATCAGCCCCAGCATTTT.

The gene calls are TRBV25-1 and TRBJ1-1; D is uncertain. CDR3 length: 13 residues. Germline values: CDR1 MGHDK, CDR2 SYGVNS. Trimming removed 4 bases at V and 2 bases at J, with 8 bases between. CDR3 in amino acids: CASSGPLNTEAFF. CDR3 nucleotides: TGTGCCAGCAGTGGGCCCCTCAACACTGAAGCTTTCTTT.

V and J are TRBV5-5 and TRBJ1-1; maybe TRBD1 (5 bases). Germline-derived CDR1 and CDR2 are SGHKS and YYEKEE (reference sequence). The CDR3 contains 14 residues. Trimming removed 3 bases at V and 1 base at J, with 10 bases between. The CDR3 bases are TGTGCCAGCAGCTCCATCGGACAGAACACTGAAGCTTTCTTT. This codes for CASSSIGQNTEAFF.

The chain links TRBV7-2 to TRBJ2-3, with a possible D match to TRBD2 (6 bases). CDR1 and CDR2 (germline): SGHTA, FQGNSA. The CDR3 runs 16 residues. Trimming took off 2 bases at V and 4 bases at J, with 16 bases between the two ends. The CDR3 sequence: CASSLLGGELSDTQYF. CDR3 nucleotide sequence: TGTGCCAGCAGCTTATTGGGCGGGGAACTTTCAGATACGCAGTATTTT.

This clone was detected only once. The CDR3 DNA reads TGTGCCAGCAGCGAAATTGAGTTAGCCTTTGGTGACTATGGCTACACCTTC. Translation gives CASSEIELAFGDYGYTF. V gene TRBV6-1 combines with J gene TRBJ1-2; D not certain. Trimming took off 6 bases at V and 3 bases at J, with 23 bases between the two ends. Germline CDR1 reads MNHNS; CDR2 reads SASEGT. This CDR3 is built from 17 residues.

The chain employs TRBV6-6 and TRBJ1-2; the match to TRBD1 covers 8 bases. The CDR3 length is 15 residues. Germline V lookup: CDR1 MNHNY, CDR2 SVGAGI (reference sequence). V was clipped by 5 bases and J by 4 bases; unmatched bases: 9. In nucleotides, the CDR3 is TGTGCCAGCAGTCCAGGACAGGGAATGGTCTATGGCTACACCTTC. This sequence encodes CASSPGQGMVYGYTF.

The chain recombines TRBV3-1 (or the pseudogene TRBV3-2) with TRBJ1-1; 10 positions agree with TRBD1. This CDR3 region has 15 residues. V lost 1 base and J lost 3; bases outside the gene matches: 2. Germline assignment: CDR1 LGHDT and CDR2 YNNKEL (reference sequence). CDR3 sequence: CASSQGQGAYTEAFF. The CDR3 DNA reads TGTGCCAGCAGCCAAGGACAGGGGGCGTACACTGAAGCTTTCTTT.

The rearrangement uses TRBV25-1 and TRBJ2-7; TRBD1 is a possible D gene (5 bases). CDR3 length equals 13 residues. With 5 bases removed from V and 2 bases from J, the gap between germline ends came to 10 bases. Germline V gives CDR1 MGHDK, CDR2 SYGVNS. The CDR3 reads CASSRADTYEQYF. DNA of the CDR3: TGTGCCAGCAGTAGGGCGGACACCTACGAGCAGTACTTC.